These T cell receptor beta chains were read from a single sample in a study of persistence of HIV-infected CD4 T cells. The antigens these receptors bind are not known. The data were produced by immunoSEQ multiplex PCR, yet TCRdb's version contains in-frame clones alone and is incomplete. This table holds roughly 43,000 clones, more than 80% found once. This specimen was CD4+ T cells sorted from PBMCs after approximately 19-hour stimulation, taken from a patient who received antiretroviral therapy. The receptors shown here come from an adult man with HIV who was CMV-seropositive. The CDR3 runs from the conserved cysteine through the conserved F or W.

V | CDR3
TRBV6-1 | CASSVIGQVLPDTQYF
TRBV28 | CASSWGRGTDTQYF
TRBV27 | CASSLWGGGDGTDTQYF
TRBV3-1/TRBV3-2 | CASSHRDSGANVLTF
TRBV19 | CASSPLPGPFGEKLFF
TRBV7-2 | CASSLAVLETQYF
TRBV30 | CAWTIGRGGAGDTQYF
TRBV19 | CASSIDTRATDTQYF
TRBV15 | CATTEGPSNEQYF
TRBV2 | CASTERGQGLKKLFF
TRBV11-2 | CASSLDRGPLKGGNEKLFF
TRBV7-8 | CASSLDQGNQPQHF
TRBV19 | CASSMTVGALMNTEAFF
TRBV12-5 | CASGLDTLQPQHF
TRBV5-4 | CASSLGGPRPSNEKLFF
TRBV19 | CASSMQTSGANVLTF
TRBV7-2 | CASSLARDLSYGYTF
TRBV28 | CASSLTGEPPLHF
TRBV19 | CASDSGRLNTEAFF
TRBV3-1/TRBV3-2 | CASSYRVTNEKLFF
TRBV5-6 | CASSLGDARIYGYTF
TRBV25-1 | CASSDKRGTSTNEKLFF
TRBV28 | CASSSNTGELFF
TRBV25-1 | CASSEFPGQGRGDTQYF
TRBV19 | CASSPISGQGGSYEQYF
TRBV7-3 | CASSLGPLLSSSNEQFF
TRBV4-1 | CASSPTEANSPLHF
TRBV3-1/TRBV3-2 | CASSQLAETQYF
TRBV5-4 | CASSLAGANQPQHF
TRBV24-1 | CATSAQGASIGIYF
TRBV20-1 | CSASGQGLVIGELFF
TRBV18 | CASSRVNEQFF
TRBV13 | CASTLGGVSSSGANVLTF
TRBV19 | CATQKGPGQPQHF
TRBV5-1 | CASSLNNAGTEAFF
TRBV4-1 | CASSLRQLDQPQHF
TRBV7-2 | CASSLEGAGGNTIYF
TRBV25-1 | CASSESEALWGYTF
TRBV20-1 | CSALGETQYF